The clone carrying this T cell receptor beta chain was observed a handful of times. The antigen is not known. This CDR3 contains 15 residues. Per germline, CDR1 SGHKS and CDR2 YYEKEE (reference sequence). V dropped 3 bases and J dropped 1 base, with 14 bases sitting between them. From 5'RACE with constant-segment primers came TCR alpha and TCR beta cDNA libraries that carried sample barcodes and UMIs. TCRdb called the 5' RACE reads again in MiXCR, with one record for every CDR3 protein. The profile covers almost 550,000 distinct CDR3 sequences, with around 21% appearing a single time and roughly an eighth taken by the ten largest. These data originate in a study of T-cell memory formation after mild COVID-19. Points from the study as a whole: Clones shrinking between day 15 and 85 showed a balanced CD4/CD8 split, and those that grew later tilted toward CD4+. Chiefly within CM and EM were the contracting CD4+ clones; CD8+ ones were within EMRA.

The chain is built from TRBV5-5 and TRBJ2-7; possibly TRBD1 for D (6 bases). The sequence was obtained from an adult woman who had mild COVID-19 (a few samples of this study predate the infection). Cell type and time point are not known. Source material: PBMCs or a T cell subset sorted from them (not recorded which). The CDR3 DNA reads TGTGCCAGCAGCTCCACAGGGTATGGATCCTACGAGCAGTACTTC. It is translated as CASSSTGYGSYEQYF.